This T cell receptor (beta chain) was profiled in a study of blood T cell repertoires in COVID-19. Repertoires were generated with immunoSEQ multiplex PCR, while TCRdb's copy carries only in-frame clones and drops some. The table records about 110,000 clones, roughly 85% of them present only once. Sequenced input: peripheral blood. This receptor was identified in a human donor in a cohort sampled during active COVID-19.

The CDR3 DNA is TGTGCCAGCAGGTTCACAGAAGCCTACAATGAGCAGTTCTTC. As protein: CASRFTEAYNEQFF. The chain uses TRBV2 and TRBJ2-1; D remains unclear. This CDR3 region has 14 residues. From germline, CDR1 is SNHLY and CDR2 FYNNEI. V gave up 6 bases and J gave up 2 bases, with 11 bases separating them.